This T cell receptor beta chain stems from a study of beta chain features in type 1 diabetes. The overall study: Investigators examined some 100,000,000 sorted cells across all samples.

This clone was observed a few times. The antigen remains unidentified. The authors reverse transcribed all of the isolated RNA, so sequencing captured expressed TCRB transcripts. Sequenced by immunoSEQ multiplex PCR; TCRdb stores in-frame clones only, minus some. The sample contains over 150,000 clones, approximately 10% of which appear only once. Germline V gene lookup returns CDR1 MNHNY and CDR2 SVGAGI (reference sequence). V was pared by 5 bases and J by 9 bases, with 8 bases between. CDR3 length: 11 residues. General study points: Sampled from patients, naive, central memory and Treg TCRB repertoires appeared more similar than those sampled from healthy donors. Shorter TCRB CDR3s, moderately but significantly so, were found in Type 1 diabetes patients in all four CD4+ subsets.

The sample was central memory CD4+ T cells from blood. This rearrangement joins TRBV6-6 to TRBJ2-1; no clear D. This TCR was sampled from a man aged 25 to 40 with type 1 diabetes. The CDR3 sequence is CASSENIEQFF. CDR3 sequence (DNA): TGTGCCAGCAGTGAGAATATTGAGCAGTTCTTC.